A single sample gave rise to the 15 T cell receptor beta chains below, sequenced in a study of blood T cell repertoires in COVID-19. Profiled with immunoSEQ multiplex PCR; TCRdb holds only in-frame clones, not every one. The data show 390,000 or so clones, around 87% seen once. Specimen: peripheral blood. These receptors were taken from a woman aged 25 to 39 with COVID-19, enrolled during active disease.

Points on this clone: This sample includes further DNA sequences coding for the same CDR3. The chain recombines TRBV6-5 with TRBJ2-7; no clear D gene. Trimming pared 0 bases from V and 2 bases from J, leaving 8 bases between. Looked up from germline, CDR1 is MNHEY and CDR2 is SVGAGI. The CDR3 totals 14 residues. The CDR3 region is CASSYSLGAYEQYF. The CDR3 bases are TGTGCCAGCAGTTACTCCCTCGGAGCCTACGAGCAGTACTTC.

The chain links TRBV25-1 to TRBJ2-2; TRBD1 matches 9 bases. J gave up 7 bases and V 3 bases, and 9 bases lay outside the gene matches. The CDR3 spans 16 residues. The germline V gene has CDR1 MGHDK and CDR2 SYGVNS. Written as DNA, the CDR3 is TGTGCCAGCAGTGATCCGGCGACAGGGGGTGACGGGGAGCTGTTTTTT. Amino acids: CASSDPATGGDGELFF.

The chain recombines TRBV1 with TRBJ1-5; the table assigns TRBD1, which was not confirmed against the DNA. TRBV1 is given as a pseudogene. This CDR3 region has 14 residues. CDR3 nucleotides: TGCACCAGCAGCCCAGGGGCCAGCAATCAGCCCCAGCATTTT. It translates to CTSSPGASNQPQHF.

The chain uses TRBV7-2 and TRBJ2-7; perhaps TRBD2 as D (6 bases). V was cut by 5 bases and J by 3 bases, with 14 bases left in between. The CDR3 totals 14 residues. Germline CDR1 and CDR2: SGHTA and FQGNSA. This CDR3 is CASSHRDSIYEQYF. The CDR3 DNA sequence: TGTGCCAGCAGCCACCGGGACTCCATCTACGAGCAGTACTTC.

The gene calls are TRBV6-5 and TRBJ2-2; D gene ambiguous. V was pared by 0 bases and J by 3 bases, with 8 bases between. CDR1 and CDR2 from the germline V gene are MNHEY and SVGAGI. The CDR3 spans 15 residues. The chain's CDR3 is CASSYSTGDTGELFF. CDR3 nucleotide sequence: TGTGCCAGCAGTTACTCGACCGGAGACACCGGGGAGCTGTTTTTT.

The sample holds one count of this clone. The chain couples TRBV7-8 to TRBJ2-5; 9 positions match TRBD1. CDR3 size: 15 residues. Trimming at V came to 2 bases and at J to 8 bases, leaving 9 bases not matched to a gene. Germline V CDR1 and CDR2: SGHVS, FQNEAQ. The CDR3 DNA reads as TGTGCCAGCAGCTTATTGGACAGGGGCCGGAGTACCCAGTACTTC. Amino acid sequence: CASSLLDRGRSTQYF.

The chain has TRBV19 and TRBJ2-7; TRBD2 matches at 7 bases. This CDR3 spans 15 amino acids. Germline CDR1 is LNHDA and CDR2 is SQIVND (reference sequence). V lost 3 bases, J lost 6 bases, and 11 bases stayed unmatched. The CDR3 bases are TGTGCCAGTAGTATTGGATGGGGGGGTTTCCGCGAGCAGTACTTC. This sequence encodes CASSIGWGGFREQYF.

This clone was seen a few times. The genes are TRBV30 and TRBJ2-3, with 10 bases lining up with TRBD2. The germline V gene has CDR1 GTSNPN and CDR2 SVGIG (reference sequence). This CDR3 is 16 amino acids long. Trimming at V came to 4 bases and at J to 0 bases, leaving 7 bases not matched to a gene. The CDR3 DNA follows: TGTGCCTGGACACGCGGGACTAGCGCTAGCACAGATACGCAGTATTTT. Translation gives CAWTRGTSASTDTQYF.

This sequence joins TRBV27 and TRBJ1-4; 9 bases line up with TRBD1. Germline CDR1 is MNHEY and CDR2 is SMNVEV (reference sequence). The CDR3 consists of 15 residues. J was trimmed by 7 bases and V by 4 bases; bases with no gene match: 7. CDR3 residues: CASSSRDRAFEKLFF. The CDR3, as DNA: TGTGCCAGCAGTTCACGGGACAGGGCGTTTGAAAAACTGTTTTTT.

This chain links TRBV15 with TRBJ2-7, with TRBD1 as a possible D gene (7 bases). CDR3 length equals 14 residues. Germline CDR1 and CDR2: LNHNV and YYDKDF (reference sequence). V was trimmed by 3 bases and J by 3 bases, leaving 12 bases between them. The CDR3 region is CATSSGGGYYEQYF. Here the CDR3 DNA reads TGTGCCACCAGCAGCGGAGGGGGCTACTACGAGCAGTACTTC.

This chain joins TRBV2 and TRBJ2-3, with TRBD2 matching 12 bases. The length of the CDR3 is 13 residues. Germline lookup yields CDR1 SNHLY and CDR2 FYNNEI. V lost 10 bases, J lost 3 bases, and 2 bases stayed unmatched. The CDR3 bases are TGTGCCACGACTAGCGGGAGAACAGATACGCAGTATTTT. Protein product: CATTSGRTDTQYF.

This sequence joins TRBV29-1 and TRBJ1-1; TRBD1 aligns across 9 bases. The CDR3 is 13 residues long. With V trimmed by 6 bases and J by 5 bases, 7 bases remained unmatched. The germline V gene has CDR1 SQVTM and CDR2 ANQGSEA. CDR3 residues: CSVAAGQGTEAFF. In nucleotides, the CDR3 is TGCAGCGTGGCTGCGGGACAGGGAACTGAAGCTTTCTTT.

V and J are TRBV15 and TRBJ1-1; D remains ambiguous. The V end was cut by 0 bases, the J end by 4 bases, with 6 bases between. CDR3 length equals 13 residues. CDR1 is LNHNV and CDR2 is YYDKDF in the germline V gene (reference sequence). CDR3: CATSRDLVTEAFF. CDR3 sequence (DNA): TGTGCCACCAGCAGAGATCTCGTCACTGAAGCTTTCTTT. Full variable domain (missing parts from reference TRBV15 and TRBJ1-1): DAMVIQNPRYQVTQFGKPVTLSCSQTLNHNVMYWYQQKSSQAPKLLFHYYDKDFNNEADTPDNFQSRRPNTSFCFLDIRSPGLGDTAMYLCATSRDLVTEAFFGQGTRLTVV.

This chain connects TRBV19 to TRBJ1-5, with 7 bases identical to TRBD1. The V and J ends lost 6 bases and 6 bases, in that order; junction bases with no gene match: 8. Per germline, CDR1 LNHDA and CDR2 SQIVND (reference sequence). This CDR3 has 14 amino acids. The CDR3 reads CASRSGAGGQPQHF. The CDR3 bases are TGTGCCAGTAGATCAGGGGCAGGGGGTCAGCCCCAGCATTTT.

Points on this clone: The same CDR3 can be traced to other DNA sequences in this sample. The J gene is TRBJ2-1, the V gene TRBV5-1, with D unclear. The CDR3 runs to 15 residues. V shed 0 bases and J shed 0 bases, with 7 bases lying between them. Germline CDR1 SGHRS, CDR2 YFSETQ. CDR3 protein: CASSLGVSSYNEQFF. CDR3 coding DNA: TGCGCCAGCAGCTTGGGCGTGAGCTCCTACAATGAGCAGTTCTTC. Full variable domain (missing parts from reference TRBV5-1 and TRBJ2-1): KAGVTQTPRYLIKTRGQQVTLSCSPISGHRSVSWYQQTPGQGLQFLFEYFSETQRNKGNFPGRFSGRQFSNSRSEMNVSTLELGDSALYLCASSLGVSSYNEQFFGPGTRLTVL.